These 7 T cell receptor beta chains share one sample of origin, sequenced in a study of T cell responses to AZD1222 COVID-19 vaccine (dated by TCRdb to about 2021). In the paper's terms, the time point label means: about 28 days (+/-7) after the second vaccine dose. The library was generated by the immunoSEQ multiplex PCR assay. TCRdb retrieved this table from immuneACCESS and kept in-frame rearrangements only. Not all clones are present; in checked studies, unresolved V genes account for under half, and no reason is known for the remainder. The sample profile shows 120,000 or so clones; about 90% of them were found once. The top ten hold 15% of the sample. This material consisted of peripheral blood, taken 28 days after the second AZD1222 dose. The receptors originated from an adult who received the AZD1222 COVID-19 vaccine.

A remark on this clone: The junction and the germline gene differ at one end; a read error may be behind it. This sequence joins TRBV5-4 and TRBJ2-3; 8 bases are shared with TRBD1. CDR1 is SGHNT and CDR2 is YYREEE in the germline V gene (reference sequence). The CDR3 is 14 amino acids. CDR3: CARSRGQGTDTQYF. The CDR3 nucleotides read TGTGCCCGCAGCAGGGGACAGGGCACAGATACGCAGTATTTT.

The chain carries TRBV5-8 and TRBJ2-2; a possible D gene is TRBD2 (5 bases). The CDR3 has 16 residues. Germline CDR1 and CDR2: SGHTS and YDEGEE. V gave up 6 bases and J gave up 2 bases, with 17 bases separating them. Here the CDR3 reads CASTLGEDFNTGELFF. CDR3 DNA: TGTGCCAGCACGCTGGGAGAAGATTTCAACACCGGGGAGCTGTTTTTT.

The DNA of the CDR3 is TGTGCCAGCAGTGACGGGCCGATCTTTGTCTACACCTTC. Its protein product is CASSDGPIFVYTF. The chain recombines TRBV2 with TRBJ1-2; D not certain. The CDR3 is made up of 13 amino acids. Deletions cut 3 bases from V and 10 bases from J, with 15 bases between. Germline V gene sequence: CDR1 SNHLY, CDR2 FYNNEI.

This clone was detected once. The rearrangement uses TRBV28 and TRBJ2-5; D not certain. V was pared by 5 bases and J by 7 bases, with 11 bases between. Germline CDR1 MDHEN, CDR2 SYDVKM. CDR3 length equals 12 residues. The chain's CDR3 is CASSRSDWTQYF. The CDR3 DNA reads as TGTGCCAGCAGTCGGTCAGACTGGACCCAGTACTTC.

This clone was picked up a small number of times. The chain uses TRBV5-1 and TRBJ2-7; the D gene could be TRBD1 or TRBD2 (6 bases each). Germline V gives CDR1 SGHRS, CDR2 YFSETQ. Trimming removed 4 bases from V and 3 bases from J, with 8 bases in between. The CDR3 is 12 residues long. CDR3 DNA: TGCGCCAGCAGCGAGGGGGGCTACGAGCAGTACTTC. This codes for CASSEGGYEQYF.

The CDR3 reads CASGTGGAYEQYF. The CDR3 DNA reads TGTGCCAGCGGCACAGGGGGGGCCTACGAGCAGTACTTC. The rearrangement joins TRBV7-9 to TRBJ2-7, with TRBD1 as a possible D gene (8 bases). Per germline, CDR1 SEHNR and CDR2 FQNEAQ (reference sequence). This CDR3 is built from 13 residues. The V end was cut by 8 bases, the J end by 2 bases, with 13 bases between.

The genes are TRBV19 and TRBJ1-5; D unresolved. V dropped 7 bases and J dropped 2 bases, with 18 bases sitting between them. Germline CDR1 is LNHDA and CDR2 is SQIVND (reference sequence). This CDR3 is built from 16 residues. CDR3 in amino acids: CASTPWPVVGNQPQHF. In DNA form, the CDR3 reads TGTGCCAGTACCCCCTGGCCAGTGGTAGGCAATCAGCCCCAGCATTTT. The full variable domain, in which reference TRBV19 and TRBJ1-5 provide the parts outside the CDR3, is DGGITQSPKYLFRKEGQNVTLSCEQNLNHDAMYWYRQDPGQGLRLIYYSQIVNDFQKGDIAEGYSVSREKKESFPLTVTSAQKNPTAFYLCASTPWPVVGNQPQHFGDGTRLSIL.